This T cell receptor (beta chain) was captured by sequencing in a study of shared clonotypes between healthy human individuals (dated by TCRdb to 2020 to 2022). Study-level background: Two women and a few men aged 18 to 49 years were included in the cohort. To estimate repertoire size and how much clonotype sharing occurs between individuals, the study deeply sequenced the blood TCR repertoires of roughly 5 healthy adults. Different laboratories and diverse techniques were used to prepare libraries and sequence TCR repertoires, to increase sequencing depth and limit assay-specific biases. Per donor, leukapheresis produced somewhere between about 0.85 and 10 billion PBMCs.

V drops 4 bases and J drops 4 bases, leaving 16 bases in between. From its cysteine to its phenylalanine, the CDR3 spans 15 amino acids. The CDR3 DNA has 45 bases and is translated from base 1. CDR1 and CDR2 (MNHEY, SMNVEV) derive from the germline V gene (reference sequence). A remark on this clone: This clone's antigen is unknown. It has no much larger one-base neighbor in the sample; base qualities were not kept.

Findings and caveats that apply to the study as a whole: Based on pairwise subsampling, the degree of clonotype sharing among donors was expected to be affected by sequencing depth. Sampling was restricted to blood, and TCR repertoires in tissues likely differ from the TCR repertoires found in blood. Because the study included only a small number of donors, the genetic and exposure-history diversity represented was limited.

Using the deep immunoSEQ assay, TCR CDR3 regions were amplified from genomic DNA by multiplex PCR. Extracted genomic DNA from each cell subset was distributed evenly across all wells of several immunoSEQ 96-well plates, and each plate was treated as a replicate. Each replicate PCR for unsorted PBMC received about 0.3 ug genomic DNA, equal to 25,000 to 35,000 T cell genomes. Genomic DNA from unsorted PBMC was sequenced over ten immunoSEQ deep assay plates. Purified libraries were quantified with a Qubit 3.0 fluorometer, sized on a Bioanalyzer 2100, and re-quantified with the KAPA Library Quantification kit. Every immunoSEQ 96-well plate was sequenced on a separate single-read 150-cycle Illumina NextSeq 550 flow cell. Per the source publication's procedure: Because the immunoSEQ output included only junctional sequences and no quality scores, the filtering could not be the same as the filtering used for full-length reads. Sequences were annotated with PyIR, a Python wrapper for IgBLAST v1.9, and V/J genes and CDR3 were assigned using IMGT germline references. Any read was removed if the V/J assignment was weak (E-value above 1e-6), the CDR3 was missing, or the read contained stop codons, out-of-frame junctions, or ambiguous translated residues. V3J clonotypes were defined as sequences sharing an identical inferred V gene, J gene, and CDR3 amino acid sequence. To compute the percentage overlap between repertoires, the number of shared unique clonotypes was divided by the size of the smaller repertoire. Richness of each repertoire was evaluated using RTK rarefaction, the Chao1 estimator, and Recon v2.1 estimates of unobserved clonotypes. TCRdb limited this immuneACCESS table to in-frame rearrangements with V and J called. A share of clones is missing; checked studies link under half to unresolved V genes, and the rest is unexplained. The V and J calls and clone size were taken over from that table, and D and trimming were inferred from the DNA. Recorded for this sample are about half a million clones; 81% of them occurred a single time. The ten top clones hold over 9.5% of the sample.

Donors were healthy HIV-negative adults with no recently reported acute infections or vaccinations. Every donor was a Caucasian adult living in Nashville, Tennessee, USA. For unsorted samples, tens of millions of PBMCs were counted, and genomic DNA was extracted using the QIAamp DNA Blood Mini kit. Blood was collected by leukapheresis, and PBMCs were isolated by Ficoll-Histopaque density gradient centrifugation and then cryopreserved in liquid nitrogen vapor phase. The specimen was PBMCs. The clonotype was recovered from a woman between 40 and 55 years old in good health. Some clones in this sample may be carry-over from other donors' samples. The chain was built from TRBV27 and TRBJ1-2; 5 matching bases give a weak D call of TRBD1. The DNA sequence is given as TGTGCCAGCAGTTCCACCCCCCAGGGAGGCTATGGCTACACCTTC. Its translation is CASSSTPQGGYGYTF.